This T cell receptor (beta chain) was obtained from a study of technical replicates of blood from a handful of donors (TCRdb year 2017). The protocol used for the library was the immunoSEQ multiplex PCR assay. Sourced from immuneACCESS, this table was stored by TCRdb with only in-frame sequences that have V and J called. A share of the clones is absent; for the studies checked, an unresolved V gene accounts for under half, and the remainder has no known explanation. Within this sample are 13,000 to 15,000 clones, with more than 75% of them counted one time only. The ten largest clones take up more than 9.5% of the sample. As concerns this clone: Its antigen remains unidentified. No qualities accompany the bases; no much larger clone lies one base away.

For CDR1 and CDR2, the germline V gene (reference sequence) lists GTSNPN and SVGIG. Unmatched junction bases come to 8, with V trimmed by 1 base and J by 5 bases. The CDR3 measures 16 amino acids from cysteine to phenylalanine. Only the CDR3 region is kept as DNA, spanning 48 bases read in frame from base 1. Sequencing was performed on PBMCs. The clonotype originates from a human donor in good health. The chain is encoded by TRBV30 joined to TRBJ1-5, with 10 bases aligning to TRBD1. The bases are TGTGCCTGGAGTGCCATGACAGGGGGCCACGATCAGCCCCAGCATTTT. The translation is CAWSAMTGGHDQPQHF.